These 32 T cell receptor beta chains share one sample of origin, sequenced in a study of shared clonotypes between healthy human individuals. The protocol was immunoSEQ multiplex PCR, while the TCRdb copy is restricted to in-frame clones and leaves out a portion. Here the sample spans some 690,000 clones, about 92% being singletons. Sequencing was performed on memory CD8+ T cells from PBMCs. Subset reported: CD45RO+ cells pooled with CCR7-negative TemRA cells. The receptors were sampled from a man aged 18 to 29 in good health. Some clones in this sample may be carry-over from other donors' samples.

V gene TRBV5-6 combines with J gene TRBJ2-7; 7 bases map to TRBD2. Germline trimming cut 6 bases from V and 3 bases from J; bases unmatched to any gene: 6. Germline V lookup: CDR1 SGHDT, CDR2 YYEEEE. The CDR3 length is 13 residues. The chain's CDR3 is CASIPASGYEQYF. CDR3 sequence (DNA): TGTGCCAGCATTCCCGCTAGCGGCTACGAGCAGTACTTC.

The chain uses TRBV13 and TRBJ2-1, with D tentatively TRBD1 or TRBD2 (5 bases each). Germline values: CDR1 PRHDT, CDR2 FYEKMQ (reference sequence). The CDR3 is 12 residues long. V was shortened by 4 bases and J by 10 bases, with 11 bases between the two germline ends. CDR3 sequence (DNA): TGTGCCAGCAGCTCCCGGGGCGACGAGCAGTTCTTC. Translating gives CASSSRGDEQFF.

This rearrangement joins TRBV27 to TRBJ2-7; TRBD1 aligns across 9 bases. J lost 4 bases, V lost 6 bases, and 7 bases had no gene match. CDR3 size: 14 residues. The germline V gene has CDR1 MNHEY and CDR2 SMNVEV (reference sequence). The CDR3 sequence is CASSIGTGSYEQYF. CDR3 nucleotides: TGTGCCAGCAGCATAGGGACAGGGTCTTACGAGCAGTACTTC.

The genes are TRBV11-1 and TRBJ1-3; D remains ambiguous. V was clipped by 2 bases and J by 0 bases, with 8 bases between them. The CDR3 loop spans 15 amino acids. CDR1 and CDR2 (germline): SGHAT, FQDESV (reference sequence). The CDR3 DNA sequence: TGTGCCAGCAGCTTAAATTCCGGCTCTGGAAACACCATATATTTT. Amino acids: CASSLNSGSGNTIYF.

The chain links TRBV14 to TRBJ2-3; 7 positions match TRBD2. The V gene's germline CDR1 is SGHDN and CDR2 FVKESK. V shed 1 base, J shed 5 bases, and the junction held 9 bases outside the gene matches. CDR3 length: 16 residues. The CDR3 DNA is TGTGCCAGCAGCCAAGGGGAGCTAGCGGTGTTAGATACGCAGTATTTT. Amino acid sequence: CASSQGELAVLDTQYF. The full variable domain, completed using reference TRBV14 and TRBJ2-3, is EAGVTQFPSHSVIEKGQTVTLRCDPISGHDNLYWYRRVMGKEIKFLLHFVKESKQDESGMPNNRFLAERTGGTYSTLKVQPAELEDSGVYFCASSQGELAVLDTQYFGPGTRLTVL.

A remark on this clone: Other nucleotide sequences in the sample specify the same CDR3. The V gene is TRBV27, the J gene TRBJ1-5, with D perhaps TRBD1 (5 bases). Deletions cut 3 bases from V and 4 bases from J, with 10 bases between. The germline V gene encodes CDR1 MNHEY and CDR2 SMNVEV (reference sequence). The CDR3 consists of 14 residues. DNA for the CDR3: TGTGCCAGCAGTTTCACAGGAGGGAATCAGCCCCAGCATTTT. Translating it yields CASSFTGGNQPQHF.

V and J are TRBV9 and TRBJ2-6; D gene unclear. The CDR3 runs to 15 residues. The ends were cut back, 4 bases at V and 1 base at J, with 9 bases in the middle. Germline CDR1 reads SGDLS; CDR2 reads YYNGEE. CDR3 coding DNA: TGTGCCAGCAGCTCAATGGGATCTGGGGCCAACGTCCTGACTTTC. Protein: CASSSMGSGANVLTF.

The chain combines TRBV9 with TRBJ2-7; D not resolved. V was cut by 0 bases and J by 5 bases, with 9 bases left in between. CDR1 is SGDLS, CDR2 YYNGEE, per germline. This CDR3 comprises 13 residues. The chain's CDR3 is CASSVGPKDEQYF. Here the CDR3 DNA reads TGTGCCAGCAGCGTAGGACCAAAGGACGAGCAGTACTTC.

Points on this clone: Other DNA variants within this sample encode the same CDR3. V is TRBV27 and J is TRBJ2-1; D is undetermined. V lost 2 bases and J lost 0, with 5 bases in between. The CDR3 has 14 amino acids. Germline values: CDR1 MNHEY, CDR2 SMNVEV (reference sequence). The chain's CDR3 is CASSLRSSYNEQFF. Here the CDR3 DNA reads TGTGCCAGCAGTTTAAGGAGCTCCTACAATGAGCAGTTCTTC.

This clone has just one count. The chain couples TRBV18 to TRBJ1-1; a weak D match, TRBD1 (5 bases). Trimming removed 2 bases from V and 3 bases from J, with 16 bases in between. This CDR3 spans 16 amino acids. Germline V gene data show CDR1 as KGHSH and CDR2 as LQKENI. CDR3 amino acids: CASSPYSGAWDTEAFF. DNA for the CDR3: TGTGCCAGCTCACCATACAGTGGGGCGTGGGACACTGAAGCTTTCTTT. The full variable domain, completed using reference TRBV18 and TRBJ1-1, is NAGVMQNPRHLVRRRGQEARLRCSPMKGHSHVYWYRQLPEEGLKFMVYLQKENIIDESGMPKERFSAEFPKEGPSILRIQQVVRGDSAAYFCASSPYSGAWDTEAFFGQGTRLTVV.

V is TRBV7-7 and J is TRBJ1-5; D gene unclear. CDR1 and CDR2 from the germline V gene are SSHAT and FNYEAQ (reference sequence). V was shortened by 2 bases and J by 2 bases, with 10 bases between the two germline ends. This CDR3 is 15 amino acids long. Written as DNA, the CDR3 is TGTGCCAGCAGCTTATACGGGCAGGGCAATCAGCCCCAGCATTTT. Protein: CASSLYGQGNQPQHF.

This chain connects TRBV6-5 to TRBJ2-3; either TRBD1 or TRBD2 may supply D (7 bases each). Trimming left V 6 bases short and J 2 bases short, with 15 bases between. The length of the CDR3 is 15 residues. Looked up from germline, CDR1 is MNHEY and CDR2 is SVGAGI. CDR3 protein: CASSPGGAITDTQYF. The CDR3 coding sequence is TGTGCCAGCAGCCCAGGGGGGGCCATCACAGATACGCAGTATTTT.

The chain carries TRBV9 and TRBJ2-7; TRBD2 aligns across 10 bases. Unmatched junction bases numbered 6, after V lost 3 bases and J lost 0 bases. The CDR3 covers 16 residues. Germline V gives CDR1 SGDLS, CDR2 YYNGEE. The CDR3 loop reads CASSEGTSVSSYEQYF. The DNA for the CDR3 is TGTGCCAGCAGCGAGGGGACTAGCGTAAGCTCCTACGAGCAGTACTTC.

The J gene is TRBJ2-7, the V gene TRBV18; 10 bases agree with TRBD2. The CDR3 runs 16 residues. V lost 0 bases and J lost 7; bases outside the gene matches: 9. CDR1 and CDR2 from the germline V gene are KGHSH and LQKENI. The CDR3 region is CASSPPGAGGPGEQYF. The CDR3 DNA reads TGTGCCAGCTCACCACCTGGAGCGGGAGGGCCCGGGGAGCAGTACTTC.

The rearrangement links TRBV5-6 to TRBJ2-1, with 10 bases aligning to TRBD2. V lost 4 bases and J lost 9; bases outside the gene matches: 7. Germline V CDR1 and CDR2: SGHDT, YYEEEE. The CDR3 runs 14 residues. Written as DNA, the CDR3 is TGTGCCAGCAGCAAACTAGCGGGATTTGGTGAGCAGTTCTTC. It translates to CASSKLAGFGEQFF.

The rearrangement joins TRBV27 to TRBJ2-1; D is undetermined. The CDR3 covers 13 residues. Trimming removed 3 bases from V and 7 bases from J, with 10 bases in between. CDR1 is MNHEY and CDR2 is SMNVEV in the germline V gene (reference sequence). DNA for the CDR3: TGTGCCAGCAGTTTGGGCTTGTTGAATGAGCAGTTCTTC. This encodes CASSLGLLNEQFF.

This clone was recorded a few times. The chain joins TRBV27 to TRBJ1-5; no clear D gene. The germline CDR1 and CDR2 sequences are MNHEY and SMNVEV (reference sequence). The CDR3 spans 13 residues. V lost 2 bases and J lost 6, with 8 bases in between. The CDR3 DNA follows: TGTGCCAGCAGTTTAGCCAGGAGTCAGCCCCAGCATTTT. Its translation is CASSLARSQPQHF.

CDR3 loop: CASSPPGGISYNEQFF. The CDR3 coding sequence is TGTGCCAGCAGCCCTCCAGGGGGGATCTCCTACAATGAGCAGTTCTTC. The J gene is TRBJ2-1, the V gene TRBV9; possibly TRBD1 for D (7 bases). CDR3 length: 16 amino acids. CDR1 and CDR2 from the germline V gene are SGDLS and YYNGEE. V dropped 4 bases and J dropped 0 bases, with 14 bases sitting between them.

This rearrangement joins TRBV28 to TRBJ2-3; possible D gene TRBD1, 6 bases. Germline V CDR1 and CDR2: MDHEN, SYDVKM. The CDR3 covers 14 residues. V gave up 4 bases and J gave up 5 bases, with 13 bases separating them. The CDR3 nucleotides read TGTGCCAGCAGTTGGGGGCGGGCGAGAGATACGCAGTATTTT. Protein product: CASSWGRARDTQYF.

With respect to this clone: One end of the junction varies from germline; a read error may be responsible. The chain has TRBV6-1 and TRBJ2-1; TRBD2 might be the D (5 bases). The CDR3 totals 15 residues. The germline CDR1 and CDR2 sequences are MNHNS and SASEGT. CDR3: CASSEEAGLYNEQFF. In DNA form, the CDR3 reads TGTGCCAGCAGCGAAGAGGCCGGACTCTACAATGAGCAGTTCTTC.

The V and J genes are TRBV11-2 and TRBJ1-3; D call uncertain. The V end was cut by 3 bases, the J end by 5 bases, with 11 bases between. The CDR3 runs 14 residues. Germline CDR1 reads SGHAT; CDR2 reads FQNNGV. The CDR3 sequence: CASSLSSGRNTIYF. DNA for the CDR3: TGTGCCAGCAGCTTGTCTAGTGGGAGAAACACCATATATTTT. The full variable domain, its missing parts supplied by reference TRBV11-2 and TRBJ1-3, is EAGVAQSPRYKIIEKRQSVAFWCNPISGHATLYWYQQILGQGPKLLIQFQNNGVVDDSQLPKDRFSAERLKGVDSTLKIQPAKLEDSAVYLCASSLSSGRNTIYFGEGSWLTVV.

CDR3 residues: CASSETFGDSPQHF. The CDR3 region has the DNA TGTGCCAGCAGTGAGACATTTGGGGATTCGCCCCAGCATTTT. The chain carries TRBV25-1 and TRBJ1-5, with unresolved D. Germline CDR1 reads MGHDK; CDR2 reads SYGVNS. The CDR3 is 14 amino acids. V shed 3 bases and J shed 9 bases, with 15 bases lying between them.

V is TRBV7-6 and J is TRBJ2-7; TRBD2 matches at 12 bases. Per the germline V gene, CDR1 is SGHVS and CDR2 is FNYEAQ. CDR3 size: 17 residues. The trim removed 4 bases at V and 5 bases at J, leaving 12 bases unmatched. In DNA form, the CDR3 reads TGTGCCAGCAGCTCCGGCCCCCCTAGCGGGAGGGCCCACGAGCAGTACTTC. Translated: CASSSGPPSGRAHEQYF.

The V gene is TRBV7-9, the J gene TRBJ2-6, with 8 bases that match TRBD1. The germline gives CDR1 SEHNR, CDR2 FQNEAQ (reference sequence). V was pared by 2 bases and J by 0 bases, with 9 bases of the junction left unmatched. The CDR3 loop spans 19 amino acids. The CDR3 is CASSLQDRDLFSGANVLTF. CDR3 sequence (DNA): TGTGCCAGCAGCTTACAGGACAGGGATCTGTTCTCTGGGGCCAACGTCCTGACTTTC.

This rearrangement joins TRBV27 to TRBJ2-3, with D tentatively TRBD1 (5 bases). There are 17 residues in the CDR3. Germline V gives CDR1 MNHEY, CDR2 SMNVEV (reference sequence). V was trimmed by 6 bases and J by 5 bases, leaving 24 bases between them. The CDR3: CASSLHPTDLALDTQYF. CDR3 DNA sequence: TGTGCCAGCAGCCTCCACCCGACAGACCTTGCTTTAGATACGCAGTATTTT.

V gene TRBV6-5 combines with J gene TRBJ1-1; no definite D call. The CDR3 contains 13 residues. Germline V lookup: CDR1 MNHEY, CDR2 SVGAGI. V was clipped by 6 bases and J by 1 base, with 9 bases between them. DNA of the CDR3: TGTGCCAGCAGATCAGGAGGGAACACTGAAGCTTTCTTT. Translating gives CASRSGGNTEAFF.

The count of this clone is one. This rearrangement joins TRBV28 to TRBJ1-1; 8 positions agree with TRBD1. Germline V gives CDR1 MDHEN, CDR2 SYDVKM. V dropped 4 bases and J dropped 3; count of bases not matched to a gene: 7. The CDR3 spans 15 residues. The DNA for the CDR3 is TGTGCCAGCAGTTCGGACAGGGAGAGGGACACTGAAGCTTTCTTT. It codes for CASSSDRERDTEAFF.

The CDR3 sequence: CASSLGLAGVGEQFF. The CDR3 DNA is TGTGCCAGCAGTTTAGGGCTAGCGGGCGTCGGAGAGCAGTTCTTC. This chain connects TRBV28 to TRBJ2-1, with 8 nucleotides matching TRBD2. Per the germline V gene, CDR1 is MDHEN and CDR2 is SYDVKM. The CDR3 has 15 residues. Trimming at V came to 2 bases and at J to 10 bases, leaving 10 bases not matched to a gene. Full variable domain (outside the CDR3, taken from reference TRBV28 and TRBJ2-1): DVKVTQSSRYLVKRTGEKVFLECVQDMDHENMFWYRQDPGLGLRLIYFSYDVKMKEKGDIPEGYSVSREKKERFSLILESASTNQTSMYLCASSLGLAGVGEQFFGPGTRLTVL.

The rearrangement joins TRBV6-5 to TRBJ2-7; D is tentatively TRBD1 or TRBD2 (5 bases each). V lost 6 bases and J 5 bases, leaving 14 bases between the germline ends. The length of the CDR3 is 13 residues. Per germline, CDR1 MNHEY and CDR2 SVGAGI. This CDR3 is CASSHLGTHEQYF. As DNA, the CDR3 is TGTGCCAGCAGCCACCTAGGGACCCACGAGCAGTACTTC.

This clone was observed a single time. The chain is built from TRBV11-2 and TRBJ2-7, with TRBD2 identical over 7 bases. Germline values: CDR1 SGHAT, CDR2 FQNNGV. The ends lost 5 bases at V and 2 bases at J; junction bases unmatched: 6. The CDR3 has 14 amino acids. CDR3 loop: CASSPVTSPYEQYF. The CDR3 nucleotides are TGTGCCAGCAGCCCGGTGACTAGCCCCTACGAGCAGTACTTC.

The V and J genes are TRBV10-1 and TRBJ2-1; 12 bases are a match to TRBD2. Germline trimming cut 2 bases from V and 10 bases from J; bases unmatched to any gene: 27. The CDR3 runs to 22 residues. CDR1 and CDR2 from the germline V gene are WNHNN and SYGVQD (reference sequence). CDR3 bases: TGCGCCAGCAGTGAGAGGCTCCAAAGACTAGCGGGAGCGCCGGAAGAAGTAGGGGAGCAGTTCTTC. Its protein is CASSERLQRLAGAPEEVGEQFF.

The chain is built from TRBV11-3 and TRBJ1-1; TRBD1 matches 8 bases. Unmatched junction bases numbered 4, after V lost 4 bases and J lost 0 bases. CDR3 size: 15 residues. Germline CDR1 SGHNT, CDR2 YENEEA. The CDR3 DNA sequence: TGTGCCAGCAGCTCAAGGACAGGGATGAACACTGAAGCTTTCTTT. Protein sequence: CASSSRTGMNTEAFF.